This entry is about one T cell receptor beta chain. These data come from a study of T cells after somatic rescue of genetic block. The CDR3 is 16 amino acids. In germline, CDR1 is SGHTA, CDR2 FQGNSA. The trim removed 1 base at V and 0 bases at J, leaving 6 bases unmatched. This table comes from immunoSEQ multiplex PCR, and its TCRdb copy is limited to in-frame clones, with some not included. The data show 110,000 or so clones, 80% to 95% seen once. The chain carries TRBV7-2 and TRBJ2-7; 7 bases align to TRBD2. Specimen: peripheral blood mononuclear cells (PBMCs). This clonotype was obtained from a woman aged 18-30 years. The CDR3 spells CASSLDGGGISYEQYF. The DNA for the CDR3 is TGTGCCAGCAGCTTAGATGGCGGGGGAATCTCCTACGAGCAGTACTTC. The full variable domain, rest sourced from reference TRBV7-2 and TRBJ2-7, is GAGVSQSPSNKVTEKGKDVELRCDPISGHTALYWYRQSLGQGLEFLIYFQGNSAPDKSGLPSDRFSAERTGGSVSTLTIQRTQQEDSAVYLCASSLDGGGISYEQYFGPGTRLTVT.